A selection of T cell receptor beta chains follows, all from one sample in a study of cytomegalovirus exposure and HLA in healthy donors. Clones were read by immunoSEQ multiplex PCR, and TCRdb kept only the in-frame ones, dropping some. The sample holds hundreds of thousands of clones, almost 80% seen once. Source material: PBMCs. These receptors all stem from a male donor in good health and CMV-seronegative. The CDR3 runs from the conserved cysteine through the conserved F or W. The D gene is left open where the match is weak. The size field is filled for only some rows; it gives once, few, many or a size class.

V gene: TRBV28
J gene: TRBJ1-2
clone size: .
D gene: .
CDR3 protein: CASQNPGGYGYTF
CDR3 DNA: TGTGCCAGTCAAAACCCGGGAGGCTATGGCTACACCTTC

V gene: TRBV14
J gene: TRBJ1-2
clone size: .
D gene: .
CDR3 protein: CASSHITTGNYYGYTF
CDR3 DNA: TGTGCCAGCAGCCACATCACAACAGGGAACTACTATGGCTACACCTTC

V gene: TRBV28
J gene: TRBJ2-2
clone size: .
D gene: .
CDR3 protein: CASQGVGLAAGELFF
CDR3 DNA: TGTGCCAGCCAAGGGGTGGGGTTGGCGGCCGGGGAGCTGTTTTTT

V gene: TRBV6-6
J gene: TRBJ1-2
clone size: few
D gene: TRBD1
CDR3 protein: CASSSPRDRALYGYTF
CDR3 DNA: TGTGCCAGCAGTTCACCAAGGGACAGGGCATTATATGGCTACACCTTC

V gene: TRBV9
J gene: TRBJ2-5
clone size: .
D gene: .
CDR3 protein: CASSVTSGNQGETQYF
CDR3 DNA: TGTGCCAGCAGCGTAACCTCGGGCAACCAGGGAGAGACCCAGTACTTC

V gene: TRBV29-1
J gene: TRBJ1-5
clone size: .
D gene: .
CDR3 protein: CSVDLSGHRNQPQHF
CDR3 DNA: TGCAGCGTTGATCTCTCGGGACACCGCAATCAGCCCCAGCATTTT

V gene: TRBV29-1
J gene: TRBJ2-7
clone size: few
D gene: .
CDR3 protein: CSVGHAGSPSEQYF
CDR3 DNA: TGCAGCGTCGGACACGCGGGATCCCCAAGCGAGCAGTACTTC

V gene: TRBV5-6
J gene: TRBJ1-5
clone size: few
D gene: .
CDR3 protein: CASSLSMQAGQPQHF
CDR3 DNA: TGTGCCAGCAGCCTATCGATGCAGGCGGGTCAGCCCCAGCATTTT

V gene: TRBV6-5
J gene: TRBJ2-2
clone size: few
D gene: TRBD2
CDR3 protein: CASGTSGFTGELFF
CDR3 DNA: TGTGCCAGCGGGACTAGCGGGTTCACCGGGGAGCTGTTTTTT

V gene: TRBV30
J gene: TRBJ1-2
clone size: few
D gene: TRBD1
CDR3 protein: CAWRDRGNYGYTF
CDR3 DNA: TGTGCCTGGAGGGACAGGGGAAACTATGGCTACACCTTC

V gene: TRBV7-9
J gene: TRBJ2-5
clone size: .
D gene: .
CDR3 protein: CSSTEGTSMIKTQYF
CDR3 DNA: TGTTCCAGCACCGAGGGGACTTCGATGATAAAGACCCAGTACTTC

V gene: TRBV27
J gene: TRBJ2-3
clone size: .
D gene: TRBD1
CDR3 protein: CASGRQGVPIADTQYF
CDR3 DNA: TGTGCCAGCGGGAGACAGGGGGTCCCAATCGCAGATACGCAGTATTTT

V gene: TRBV7-3
J gene: TRBJ1-1
clone size: .
D gene: TRBD1
CDR3 protein: CASSYPTGSRAAFF
CDR3 DNA: TGTGCCAGCAGCTACCCGACAGGGTCGAGAGCAGCTTTCTTT

V gene: TRBV27
J gene: TRBJ2-5
clone size: .
D gene: TRBD2
CDR3 protein: CASSFRLATQETQYF
CDR3 DNA: TGTGCCAGCAGTTTTCGACTAGCCACCCAAGAGACCCAGTACTTC

V gene: TRBV5-6
J gene: TRBJ1-1
clone size: few
D gene: .
CDR3 protein: CASSPTYGYAEAFF
CDR3 DNA: TGTGCCAGCAGCCCCACTTACGGGTACGCTGAAGCTTTCTTT

V gene: TRBV10-3
J gene: TRBJ1-2
clone size: .
D gene: TRBD1
CDR3 protein: CAISESTGQGGYTF
CDR3 DNA: TGTGCCATCAGTGAGTCGACGGGACAGGGTGGCTACACCTTC

V gene: TRBV7-8
J gene: TRBJ1-5
clone size: .
D gene: TRBD1
CDR3 protein: CASSSPEGGGLSNQPQHF
CDR3 DNA: TGTGCCAGCAGCTCCCCCGAAGGGGGCGGCCTTAGCAATCAGCCCCAGCATTTT

V gene: TRBV6-1
J gene: TRBJ2-7
clone size: .
D gene: TRBD1
CDR3 protein: CASRGGGYEQYF
CDR3 DNA: TGTGCCAGCAGAGGGGGCGGGTACGAGCAGTACTTC

V gene: TRBV7-2
J gene: TRBJ2-7
clone size: .
D gene: TRBD1
CDR3 protein: CASSFLGQASYEQYF
CDR3 DNA: TGTGCCAGCAGCTTCCTGGGACAGGCTTCCTACGAGCAGTACTTC

V gene: TRBV7-9
J gene: TRBJ2-5
clone size: .
D gene: .
CDR3 protein: CSSSLPNDVLQETQYF
CDR3 DNA: TGTTCCAGCAGCTTACCCAACGACGTACTACAAGAGACCCAGTACTTC

V gene: TRBV11-2
J gene: TRBJ2-7
clone size: .
D gene: .
CDR3 protein: CASSPKYEQYF
CDR3 DNA: TGTGCCAGCAGCCCCAAATACGAGCAGTACTTC

V gene: TRBV5-1
J gene: TRBJ2-7
clone size: .
D gene: .
CDR3 protein: CASSLSTGVYEQYF
CDR3 DNA: TGCGCCAGCAGCTTGAGTACCGGGGTCTACGAGCAGTACTTC

V gene: TRBV6-1
J gene: TRBJ1-2
clone size: .
D gene: .
CDR3 protein: CASSEAGHANYGYTF
CDR3 DNA: TGTGCCAGCAGTGAAGCGGGACACGCGAACTATGGCTACACCTTC

V gene: TRBV2
J gene: TRBJ1-1
clone size: few
D gene: .
CDR3 protein: CASSELESTEAFF
CDR3 DNA: TGTGCCAGCAGTGAACTTGAGAGCACTGAAGCTTTCTTT

V gene: TRBV6-6
J gene: TRBJ2-1
clone size: few
D gene: .
CDR3 protein: CASLKGGIGNEQFF
CDR3 DNA: TGTGCCAGCCTAAAGGGGGGGATAGGCAATGAGCAGTTCTTC

V gene: TRBV29-1
J gene: TRBJ2-1
clone size: .
D gene: .
CDR3 protein: CSGRKQGGHEQFF
CDR3 DNA: TGCAGCGGCCGAAAACAGGGAGGGCATGAGCAGTTCTTC

V gene: TRBV18
J gene: TRBJ2-3
clone size: .
D gene: .
CDR3 protein: CASSTPGKTDTQYF
CDR3 DNA: TGTGCCAGCTCAACCCCAGGCAAGACAGATACGCAGTATTTT

V gene: TRBV27
J gene: TRBJ2-5
clone size: .
D gene: .
CDR3 protein: CASSLLAGQGGQETQYF
CDR3 DNA: TGTGCCAGCAGTTTACTCGCGGGGCAGGGGGGACAAGAGACCCAGTACTTC

V gene: TRBV5-4
J gene: TRBJ1-1
clone size: .
D gene: .
CDR3 protein: CASRSGTRDTEAFF
CDR3 DNA: TGTGCCAGCAGATCCGGGACAAGGGACACTGAAGCTTTCTTT

V gene: TRBV19
J gene: TRBJ2-7
clone size: once
D gene: .
CDR3 protein: CASSGTRSYEQYF
CDR3 DNA: TGTGCCAGTAGTGGGACAAGAAGTTACGAGCAGTACTTC

V gene: TRBV6-1
J gene: TRBJ1-4
clone size: .
D gene: .
CDR3 protein: CASSEGRGLNEKLFF
CDR3 DNA: TGTGCCAGCAGTGAAGGGAGGGGCCTTAATGAAAAACTGTTTTTT

V gene: TRBV5-1
J gene: TRBJ1-1
clone size: .
D gene: .
CDR3 protein: CASSIGNPEAFF
CDR3 DNA: TGCGCCAGCAGCATCGGTAACCCCGAAGCTTTCTTT

V gene: TRBV4-1
J gene: TRBJ2-7
clone size: few
D gene: .
CDR3 protein: CATSRATGGYEQYF
CDR3 DNA: TGCGCCACCTCGCGGGCTACCGGAGGCTACGAGCAGTACTTC

V gene: TRBV28
J gene: TRBJ1-4
clone size: .
D gene: .
CDR3 protein: CASSPQDTREKLFF
CDR3 DNA: TGTGCCAGCAGTCCCCAGGACACGCGGGAAAAACTGTTTTTT

V gene: TRBV27
J gene: TRBJ2-5
clone size: .
D gene: .
CDR3 protein: CASSSEYQETQYF
CDR3 DNA: TGTGCCAGCAGTTCCGAGTACCAAGAGACCCAGTACTTC

V gene: TRBV5-1
J gene: TRBJ2-7
clone size: .
D gene: TRBD1
CDR3 protein: CASSTTWTGQGEQYF
CDR3 DNA: TGCGCCAGCAGCACCACCTGGACAGGGCAAGGCGAGCAGTACTTC

V gene: TRBV7-7
J gene: TRBJ2-7
clone size: .
D gene: .
CDR3 protein: CASSLGTGSAYEQYF
CDR3 DNA: TGTGCCAGCAGCTTAGGAACAGGCTCGGCCTACGAGCAGTACTTC

V gene: TRBV5-1
J gene: TRBJ2-3
clone size: .
D gene: TRBD1
CDR3 protein: CASSLKGALPTDTQYF
CDR3 DNA: TGCGCCAGCAGCTTGAAGGGGGCACTCCCTACAGATACGCAGTATTTT

V gene: TRBV6-5
J gene: TRBJ1-6
clone size: few
D gene: TRBD1
CDR3 protein: CASRLGQGSSPLHF
CDR3 DNA: TGTGCCAGCAGGCTCGGACAGGGGTCTTCACCCCTCCACTTT

V gene: TRBV6-6
J gene: TRBJ2-7
clone size: .
D gene: TRBD1
CDR3 protein: CASSYDRGVRNEQYF
CDR3 DNA: TGTGCCAGCAGTTACGACAGGGGGGTTAGGAACGAGCAGTACTTC

V gene: TRBV4-1
J gene: TRBJ1-2
clone size: .
D gene: TRBD1
CDR3 protein: CASSQDWDRDSGYGYTF
CDR3 DNA: TGCGCCAGCAGCCAAGATTGGGACAGGGATTCTGGCTATGGCTACACCTTC

V gene: TRBV19
J gene: TRBJ1-1
clone size: few
D gene: TRBD1
CDR3 protein: CASSTQGVNTEAFF
CDR3 DNA: TGTGCCAGCAGTACACAGGGGGTGAACACTGAAGCTTTCTTT

V gene: TRBV18
J gene: TRBJ1-1
clone size: .
D gene: TRBD1
CDR3 protein: CASSLDDRVNTEAFF
CDR3 DNA: TGTGCCAGCTCACTAGACGACAGGGTAAACACTGAAGCTTTCTTT

V gene: TRBV9
J gene: TRBJ2-2
clone size: .
D gene: .
CDR3 protein: CASSVGTAGERNTGELFF
CDR3 DNA: TGTGCCAGCAGCGTAGGAACAGCTGGGGAGAGGAACACCGGGGAGCTGTTTTTT

V gene: TRBV5-6
J gene: TRBJ2-1
clone size: .
D gene: TRBD2
CDR3 protein: CASSPFGTSAYNEQFF
CDR3 DNA: TGTGCCAGCAGCCCCTTTGGGACTAGCGCCTACAATGAGCAGTTCTTC

V gene: TRBV30
J gene: TRBJ1-4
clone size: .
D gene: TRBD1
CDR3 protein: CAWGDRGPTNEKLFF
CDR3 DNA: TGTGCCTGGGGGGACAGGGGGCCGACTAATGAAAAACTGTTTTTT

V gene: TRBV18
J gene: TRBJ1-3
clone size: few
D gene: TRBD1
CDR3 protein: CASSLDRGGNTIYF
CDR3 DNA: TGTGCCAGCTCACTCGACAGGGGAGGAAACACCATATATTTT

V gene: TRBV18
J gene: TRBJ2-1
clone size: once
D gene: .
CDR3 protein: CASSPFLSRRDYNEQFF
CDR3 DNA: TGTGCCAGCTCACCTTTTCTGTCCCGGCGGGACTACAATGAGCAGTTCTTC

V gene: TRBV19
J gene: TRBJ1-1
clone size: .
D gene: .
CDR3 protein: CASSISGLGGGNTEAFF
CDR3 DNA: TGTGCCAGTAGTATCTCGGGACTCGGAGGTGGGAACACTGAAGCTTTCTTT

V gene: TRBV18
J gene: TRBJ1-4
clone size: .
D gene: .
CDR3 protein: CASSPRQLNEKLFF
CDR3 DNA: TGTGCCAGCTCACCGCGACAGTTAAATGAAAAACTGTTTTTT

V gene: TRBV6-6
J gene: TRBJ1-5
clone size: .
D gene: .
CDR3 protein: CASSYGQGKQPQHF
CDR3 DNA: TGTGCCAGCAGTTACGGGCAGGGTAAGCAGCCCCAGCATTTT

V gene: TRBV6-5
J gene: TRBJ2-2
clone size: .
D gene: .
CDR3 protein: CASRLRNTGELFF
CDR3 DNA: TGTGCCAGCAGGTTGAGGAACACCGGGGAGCTGTTTTTT

V gene: TRBV6-5
J gene: TRBJ1-1
clone size: .
D gene: .
CDR3 protein: CASTLGGRNTEAFF
CDR3 DNA: TGTGCCAGCACACTGGGGGGACGGAACACTGAAGCTTTCTTT

V gene: TRBV6-6
J gene: TRBJ2-1
clone size: few
D gene: .
CDR3 protein: CASTVAGSYNEQFF
CDR3 DNA: TGTGCCAGCACTGTAGCAGGGTCCTACAATGAGCAGTTCTTC

V gene: TRBV19
J gene: TRBJ2-1
clone size: .
D gene: TRBD2
CDR3 protein: CASSIRRERYEQFF
CDR3 DNA: TGTGCCAGTAGTATTCGGCGGGAGCGGTATGAGCAGTTCTTC

V gene: TRBV5-6
J gene: TRBJ1-1
clone size: .
D gene: .
CDR3 protein: CASTLTVSARTGITEAFF
CDR3 DNA: TGTGCCAGCACCCTGACGGTCTCCGCGCGCACAGGGATCACTGAAGCTTTCTTT

V gene: TRBV9
J gene: TRBJ2-1
clone size: .
D gene: TRBD2
CDR3 protein: CASSVSPPPTSGGNNEQFF
CDR3 DNA: TGTGCCAGCAGCGTGTCTCCCCCACCGACTAGCGGGGGGAACAATGAGCAGTTCTTC